The present entry profiles one T cell receptor (beta chain) with its context. Its antigen is unknown. The source of the sample is a study of cytomegalovirus exposure and HLA in healthy donors. Overall study results and limits: Among CMV-associated TCR beta chains, most appeared HLA-restricted in a later analysis. 87-base-pair reads could not separate some V segments, including TRBV6-2 and TRBV6-3. Altogether, 150 to 200 TCR beta chains were recorded as cytomegalovirus-associated.

The PCR was carried out with 60 Vbeta primers and 13 Jbeta primers. Method: immunoSEQ multiplex PCR; TCRdb's copy keeps in-frame clones and lacks some. The sample shows about 140,000 clones, approximately 84% of them seen only once. This CDR3 comprises 16 residues. Germline V lookup: CDR1 MDHEN, CDR2 SYDVKM. V shed 6 bases, J shed 10 bases, and the junction held 15 bases outside the gene matches. The material sequenced was PBMCs. This clonotype was obtained from a woman in her 40s in good health and CMV-seronegative. This chain joins TRBV28 and TRBJ1-4; 9 bases are a match to TRBD1. DNA for the CDR3: TGTGCCAGCAGACGACGTACCGGGACAGGGTTAGGAAAACTGTTTTTT. Protein product: CASRRRTGTGLGKLFF.